The 2 T cell receptor beta chains given below trace back to one sample, sequenced in a study of blood T cell repertoires in COVID-19. Sequencing was performed with immunoSEQ multiplex PCR; in TCRdb, only in-frame clones are kept and a portion is missing. The sample carries 150,000 to 200,000 clones, about 92% recorded once. The sequenced sample consisted of peripheral blood. These TCRs come from a woman in her sixties with COVID-19, enrolled during active disease.

The chain joins TRBV7-3 to TRBJ2-6; D gene unclear. The CDR3 is 12 residues long. Trimming stripped 5 bases from V and 4 bases from J, with 3 bases between. Germline V lookup: CDR1 SGHTA, CDR2 FQGTGA. CDR3 sequence reads: CASSLGANVLTF. For the CDR3, the DNA is TGTGCCAGCAGCCTGGGGGCCAACGTCCTGACTTTC.

The chain uses TRBV6-5 and TRBJ1-2; 11 bases agree with TRBD1. This CDR3 comprises 16 residues. The germline V gene has CDR1 MNHEY and CDR2 SVGAGI. The V and J ends lost 0 bases and 8 bases, in that order; junction bases with no gene match: 8. In DNA, the CDR3 is TGTGCCAGCAGTTACTCGATGGGGACAGGGGGGTACGGCTACACCTTC. Protein sequence: CASSYSMGTGGYGYTF.